These 21 T cell receptor beta chains came from one sample sequenced in a study of CD4 T cells in relation to SARS-CoV-2 and coronaviruses. Before the COVID-19 pandemic, during about 2011-2019, CD4+ T cells were taken from unexposed donors. After about ten days of culture, CD4+ T cells were isolated. Using immunoSEQ multiplex PCR, the repertoire was profiled, and TCRdb retains in-frame clones only, with some absent. Of about 26,000 clones listed, over 60% are singletons. Antigens of these TCRs are unknown. What was sequenced was CD4+ T cells from PBMCs, cultured in vitro. These receptors all stem from a human donor in good health.

This rearrangement joins TRBV5-5 to TRBJ2-2, with 8 bases lining up with TRBD1. V trimming: 7 bases; J trimming: 0 bases; junction bases outside the gene matches: 2. Germline V lookup: CDR1 SGHKS, CDR2 YYEKEE (reference sequence). The CDR3 has 14 amino acids. The CDR3 DNA is TGTGCCAGCGACAGGGGCGCGAACACCGGGGAGCTGTTTTTT. This sequence encodes CASDRGANTGELFF.

In its sample, this clone ranks as large. The chain employs TRBV7-2 and TRBJ2-3, with a tentative D call TRBD1 (5 bases). The germline V and J ends were trimmed by 3 bases and 0 bases, with 16 bases remaining between them. The CDR3 totals 17 residues. Germline CDR1 reads SGHTA; CDR2 reads FQGNSA. CDR3 coding DNA: TGTGCCAGCAGCTTTCAGGGCCGTATATCCAGCACAGATACGCAGTATTTT. It specifies CASSFQGRISSTDTQYF.

The V gene is TRBV10-3, the J gene TRBJ2-6; 11 positions agree with TRBD1. Trimming removed 6 bases from V and 0 bases from J; junction bases left unmatched: 1. The CDR3 covers 16 residues. CDR1 and CDR2 from the germline V gene are ENHRY and SYGVKD. The CDR3 here is CAIRGTGGSGANVLTF. Written as DNA, the CDR3 is TGTGCCATCAGGGGGACAGGGGGCTCTGGGGCCAACGTCCTGACTTTC.

This rearrangement joins TRBV2 to TRBJ2-2, with D possibly TRBD1 on 5 matching bases. V was pared by 7 bases and J by 0 bases, with 9 bases between. Germline V gene data show CDR1 as SNHLY and CDR2 as FYNNEI. CDR3 length equals 14 residues. The CDR3 sequence: CASKAGTNTGELFF. The CDR3 DNA follows: TGTGCCAGCAAGGCAGGGACGAACACCGGGGAGCTGTTTTTT.

This rearrangement joins TRBV5-1 to TRBJ2-2; the match to TRBD1 covers 12 bases. Germline V CDR1 and CDR2: SGHRS, YFSETQ. Trimming cost V 4 bases and J 6 bases; bases outside gene matches: 4. CDR3 length: 15 residues. The CDR3 sequence: CASSQGQGAPGELFF. The CDR3 DNA is TGCGCCAGCAGCCAGGGACAGGGGGCTCCCGGGGAGCTGTTTTTT.

This rearrangement joins TRBV18 to TRBJ2-1; D remains unclear. The CDR3 has 16 amino acids. CDR1 is KGHSH and CDR2 is LQKENI in the germline V gene. Trimming left V 0 bases short and J 9 bases short, with 18 bases between. CDR3 sequence (DNA): TGTGCCAGCTCACCACCGGAGACGGTTGGGATTGGTGAGCAGTTCTTC. It encodes CASSPPETVGIGEQFF.

This clone was counted between two and nine times. The rearrangement joins TRBV10-3 to TRBJ1-6, with a possible D match to TRBD1 (5 bases). Germline V gene lookup returns CDR1 ENHRY and CDR2 SYGVKD. The CDR3 is 15 residues long. The ends were cut back, 4 bases at V and 6 bases at J, with 13 bases in the middle. The CDR3: CAISVRGTSNSPLHF. Written as DNA, the CDR3 is TGTGCCATCAGTGTCCGCGGGACTTCTAATTCACCCCTCCACTTT.

The chain uses TRBV5-1 and TRBJ2-7; D not certain. V was cut by 0 bases and J by 5 bases, with 12 bases left in between. Germline-derived CDR1 and CDR2 are SGHRS and YFSETQ. The CDR3 sequence is 14 residues long. CDR3 sequence: CASSLAPASNEQYF. In DNA form, the CDR3 reads TGCGCCAGCAGCTTGGCCCCCGCTAGTAACGAGCAGTACTTC.

The rearrangement joins TRBV5-1 to TRBJ1-2; D is uncertain. The CDR3 has 13 residues. Trimming removed 0 bases at V and 4 bases at J, with 7 bases between. CDR1 is SGHRS and CDR2 is YFSETQ in the germline V gene. The CDR3 is CASSLETGYGYTF. The CDR3 DNA sequence: TGCGCCAGCAGCTTGGAGACGGGCTATGGCTACACCTTC.

Of note for this clone: The junction departs from germline at one end; a sequencing error may be responsible. The rearrangement joins TRBV9 to TRBJ2-2; tentatively, D is TRBD1 or TRBD2 (6 bases each). This CDR3 comprises 16 residues. Germline-derived CDR1 and CDR2 are SGDLS and YYNGEE. DNA of the CDR3: TGTGCCAGCAGCGTAGCCGGGGGCGCGGGCACCAGGGAGCTGTTTTTT. It encodes CASSVAGGAGTRELFF.

The V call is TRBV27, the J call TRBJ2-7; D may be TRBD2 (6 bases). The length of the CDR3 is 14 residues. Trimming stripped 10 bases from V and 5 bases from J, with 21 bases between. In germline, CDR1 is MNHEY, CDR2 SMNVEV (reference sequence). The CDR3 coding sequence is TGTGCCAACAGCTCATCGGCCGGAGGGAACGAGCAGTACTTC. Translating gives CANSSSAGGNEQYF.

V usage is TRBV30 and J usage is TRBJ1-4; no definite D call. Germline V gene data show CDR1 as GTSNPN and CDR2 as SVGIG (reference sequence). This CDR3 region has 11 residues. V shed 2 bases and J shed 8 bases, with 6 bases lying between them. The CDR3 DNA reads TGTGCCTGGAGTATAAGGGAAAAACTGTTTTTT. Protein: CAWSIREKLFF. The variable domain in full, completed from reference TRBV30 and TRBJ1-4, reads SQTIHQWPATLVQPVGSPLSLECTVEGTSNPNLYWYRQAAGRGLQLLFYSVGIGQISSEVPQNLSASRPQDRQFILSSKKLLLSDSGFYLCAWSIREKLFFGSGTQLSVL.

V is TRBV5-1 and J is TRBJ2-1; TRBD2 matches at 10 bases. CDR1 is SGHRS, CDR2 YFSETQ, per germline. V shed 4 bases, J shed 7 bases, and the junction held 8 bases outside the gene matches. The CDR3 contains 15 residues. The CDR3 nucleotides are TGCGCCAGCAGCACCCTAGCGGGGGTCATAAATGAGCAGTTCTTC. It codes for CASSTLAGVINEQFF.

This clone appeared a few times. V is TRBV18 and J is TRBJ2-7, with TRBD1 matching 12 bases. The J segment lost 6 bases and the V segment lost 2 bases, leaving 5 bases of the junction unmatched. Germline CDR1 is KGHSH and CDR2 is LQKENI. CDR3 length: 15 residues. The DNA for the CDR3 is TGTGCCAGCTCACCAACAGGGACAGGGGGCGGCGAGCAGTACTTC. It is translated as CASSPTGTGGGEQYF. The entire variable domain, with the rest obtained from reference TRBV18 and TRBJ2-7, is as follows: NAGVMQNPRHLVRRRGQEARLRCSPMKGHSHVYWYRQLPEEGLKFMVYLQKENIIDESGMPKERFSAEFPKEGPSILRIQQVVRGDSAAYFCASSPTGTGGGEQYFGPGTRLTVT.

The chain has TRBV5-1 and TRBJ1-1, with TRBD1 as a possible D gene (6 bases). The V gene's germline CDR1 is SGHRS and CDR2 YFSETQ. V gave up 1 base and J gave up 10 bases, with 17 bases separating them. The CDR3 consists of 14 residues. This CDR3 reads CASSLHRDASGAFF. DNA of the CDR3: TGCGCCAGCAGCTTGCACAGGGACGCTTCGGGAGCTTTCTTT.

The CDR3 loop is CASILGDRGSYEQYF. The CDR3 DNA is TGTGCCAGCATCCTTGGGGACAGGGGTTCCTACGAGCAGTACTTC. This chain joins TRBV2 and TRBJ2-7; 10 bases line up with TRBD1. Germline V gene lookup returns CDR1 SNHLY and CDR2 FYNNEI. Trimming cost V 7 bases and J 1 base; bases outside gene matches: 7. The CDR3 has 15 residues.

This clone appeared once. V is TRBV5-1 and J is TRBJ2-3; D perhaps matches TRBD1 (5 bases). This CDR3 is 14 amino acids long. The germline gives CDR1 SGHRS, CDR2 YFSETQ. V gave up 4 bases and J gave up 0 bases, with 9 bases separating them. Here the CDR3 reads CASSQQESTDTQYF. The CDR3 coding sequence is TGCGCCAGCAGCCAACAGGAAAGCACAGATACGCAGTATTTT.

This rearrangement joins TRBV10-3 to TRBJ2-7; D not resolved. Between the trimmed V and J ends, which lost 10 bases and 5 bases, there was a span of 9 bases. This CDR3 is built from 10 residues. Germline CDR1 reads ENHRY; CDR2 reads SYGVKD. The CDR3 reads CATMSDEQYF. CDR3 in DNA: TGTGCCACCATGTCGGACGAGCAGTACTTC.

This rearrangement joins TRBV3-1 (or the pseudogene TRBV3-2) to TRBJ1-2; D uncertain. From germline, CDR1 is LGHDT and CDR2 YNNKEL (reference sequence). This CDR3 is built from 16 residues. V lost 1 base to trimming and J lost 8 bases, with 20 bases between them. CDR3 region: CASSQAVRASTRGYTF. The CDR3 region has the DNA TGTGCCAGCAGCCAAGCAGTGAGGGCGTCTACTAGGGGCTACACCTTC.

In its sample, this clone was seen a few times. This chain connects TRBV4-3 to TRBJ2-1; 7 bases are a match to TRBD2. After removal of 0 bases from V and 6 bases from J, the junction contained 5 bases not matched to a gene. There are 15 residues in the CDR3. Germline V CDR1 and CDR2: LGHNA, YSLEER. The CDR3 loop reads CASSQDVGGSNEQFF. CDR3 nucleotides: TGCGCCAGCAGCCAAGATGTGGGCGGGAGCAATGAGCAGTTCTTC.

The chain has TRBV3-1 (or the pseudogene TRBV3-2) and TRBJ2-1; a weak D match, TRBD2 (5 bases). CDR1 LGHDT and CDR2 YNNKEL come from the germline V gene (reference sequence). V was cut by 2 bases and J by 1 base, with 9 bases left in between. The CDR3 loop spans 15 amino acids. CDR3: CASSQTGISYNEQFF. CDR3 nucleotide sequence: TGTGCCAGCAGCCAAACCGGGATTTCCTACAATGAGCAGTTCTTC.